This TCR beta chain was documented in a study of cytomegalovirus exposure and HLA in healthy donors. Primers for the PCR totalled 60 Vbeta and 13 Jbeta. Generated by immunoSEQ multiplex PCR, the TCRdb table keeps only in-frame clones and is missing some. This table has 150,000 to 200,000 clones, about 79% appearing once. This clone appeared a few times. Germline V gene sequence: CDR1 MNHNS, CDR2 SASEGT. V was pared by 7 bases and J by 13 bases, with 9 bases of the junction left unmatched. The CDR3 runs 11 residues. The sequence derives from a man between 45 and 60 years old in good health and CMV-seropositive. This chain links TRBV6-1 with TRBJ2-5; 7 bases map to TRBD1. Input material: PBMCs. The CDR3 region has the DNA TGTGCCAGCAAACTAACAGGGGTAGGGTACTTC. Translated, it gives CASKLTGVGYF.